This T cell receptor (beta chain) was profiled in a study of blood T cell repertoires in COVID-19. Looked up from germline, CDR1 is SGDLS and CDR2 is YYNGEE. This CDR3 contains 17 residues. As to this clone: Relative to the germline gene, one junction end is altered; a read error may explain this.

Profiled with immunoSEQ multiplex PCR; TCRdb holds only in-frame clones, not every one. The sample includes 70,000 or so clones, around 90% of them seen just once. The chain uses TRBV9 and TRBJ2-7, with 10 positions matching TRBD2. Input material: peripheral blood. This clonotype was sampled from a woman aged 18-29 years with acute or convalescent COVID-19. CDR3 region: CASSVPTAGGPSHEQYF. In nucleotides, the CDR3 is TGTGCCAGCAGCGTCCCGACAGCGGGAGGGCCCTCCCACGAGCAGTACTTC.